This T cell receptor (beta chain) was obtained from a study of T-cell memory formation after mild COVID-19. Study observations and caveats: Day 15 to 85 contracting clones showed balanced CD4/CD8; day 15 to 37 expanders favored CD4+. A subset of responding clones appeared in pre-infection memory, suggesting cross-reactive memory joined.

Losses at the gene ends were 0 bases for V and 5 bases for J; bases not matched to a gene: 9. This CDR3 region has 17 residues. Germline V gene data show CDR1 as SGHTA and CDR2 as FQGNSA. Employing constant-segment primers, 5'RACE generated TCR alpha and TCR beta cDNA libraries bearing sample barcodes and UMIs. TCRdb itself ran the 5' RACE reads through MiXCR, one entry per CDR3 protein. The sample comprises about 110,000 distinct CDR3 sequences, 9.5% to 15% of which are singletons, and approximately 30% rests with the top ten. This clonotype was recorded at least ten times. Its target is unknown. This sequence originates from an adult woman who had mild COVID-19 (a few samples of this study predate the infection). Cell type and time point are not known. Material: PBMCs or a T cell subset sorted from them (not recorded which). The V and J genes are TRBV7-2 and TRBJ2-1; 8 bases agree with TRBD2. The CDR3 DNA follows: TGTGCCAGCAGCTTAGCGGTAGTCGGGAGGGACGACAATGAGCAGTTCTTC. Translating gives CASSLAVVGRDDNEQFF.